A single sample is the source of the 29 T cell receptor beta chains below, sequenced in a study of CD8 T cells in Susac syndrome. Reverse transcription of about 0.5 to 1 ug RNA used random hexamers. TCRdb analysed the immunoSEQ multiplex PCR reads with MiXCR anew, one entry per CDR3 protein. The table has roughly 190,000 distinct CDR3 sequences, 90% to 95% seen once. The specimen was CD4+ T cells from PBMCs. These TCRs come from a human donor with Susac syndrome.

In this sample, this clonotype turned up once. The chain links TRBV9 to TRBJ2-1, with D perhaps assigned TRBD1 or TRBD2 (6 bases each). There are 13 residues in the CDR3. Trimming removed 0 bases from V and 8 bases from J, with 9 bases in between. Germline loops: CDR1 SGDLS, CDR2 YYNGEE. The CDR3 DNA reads TGTGCCAGCAGCGTAGCGGGGGCCCATGAGCAGTTCTTC. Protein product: CASSVAGAHEQFF.

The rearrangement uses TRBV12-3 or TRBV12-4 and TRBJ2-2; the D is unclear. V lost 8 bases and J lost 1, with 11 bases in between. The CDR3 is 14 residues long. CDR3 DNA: TGTGCCAGCGATCCCAGAGAGAACACCGGGGAGCTGTTTTTT. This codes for CASDPRENTGELFF.

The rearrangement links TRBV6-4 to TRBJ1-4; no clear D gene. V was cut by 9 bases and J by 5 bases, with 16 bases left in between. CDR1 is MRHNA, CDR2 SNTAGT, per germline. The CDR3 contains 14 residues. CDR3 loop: CARTNGEINEKLFF. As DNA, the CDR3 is TGTGCCAGGACGAATGGGGAGATCAATGAAAAACTGTTTTTT.

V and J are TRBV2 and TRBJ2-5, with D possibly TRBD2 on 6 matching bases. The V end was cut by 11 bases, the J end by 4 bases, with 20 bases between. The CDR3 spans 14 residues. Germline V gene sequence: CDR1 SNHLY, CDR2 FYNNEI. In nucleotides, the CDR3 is TGTGCCGGGGGGATGGCGTCCATGGTAGAGACCCAGTACTTC. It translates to CAGGMASMVETQYF.

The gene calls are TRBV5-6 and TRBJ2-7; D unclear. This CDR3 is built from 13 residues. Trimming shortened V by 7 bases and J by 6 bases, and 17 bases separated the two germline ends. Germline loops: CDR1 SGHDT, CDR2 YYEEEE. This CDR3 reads CASFRGVAREQYF. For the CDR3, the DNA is TGTGCCAGCTTCCGTGGGGTAGCACGCGAGCAGTACTTC.

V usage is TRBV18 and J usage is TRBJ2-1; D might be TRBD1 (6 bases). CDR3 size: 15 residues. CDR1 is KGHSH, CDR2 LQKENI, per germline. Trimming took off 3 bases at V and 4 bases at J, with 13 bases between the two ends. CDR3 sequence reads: CASSPAQGPYNEQFF. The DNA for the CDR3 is TGTGCCAGCTCACCCGCACAGGGCCCTTACAATGAGCAGTTCTTC. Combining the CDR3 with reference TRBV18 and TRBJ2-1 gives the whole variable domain NAGVMQNPRHLVRRRGQEARLRCSPMKGHSHVYWYRQLPEEGLKFMVYLQKENIIDESGMPKERFSAEFPKEGPSILRIQQVVRGDSAAYFCASSPAQGPYNEQFFGPGTRLTVL.

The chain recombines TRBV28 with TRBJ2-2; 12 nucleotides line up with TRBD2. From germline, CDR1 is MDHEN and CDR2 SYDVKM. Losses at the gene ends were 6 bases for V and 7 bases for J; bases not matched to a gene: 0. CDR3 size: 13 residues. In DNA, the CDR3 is TGTGCCAGCAGGACTAGCGGGAGCGGGGAGCTGTTTTTT. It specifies CASRTSGSGELFF.

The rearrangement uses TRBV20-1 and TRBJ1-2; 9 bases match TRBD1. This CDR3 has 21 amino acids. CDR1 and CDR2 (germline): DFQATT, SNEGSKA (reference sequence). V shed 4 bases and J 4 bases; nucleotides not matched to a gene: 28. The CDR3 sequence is CSAIPRTRIVTGGYRSYGYTF. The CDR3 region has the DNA TGCAGTGCTATACCTCGGACCCGGATAGTAACAGGGGGCTATCGGAGCTATGGCTACACCTTC.

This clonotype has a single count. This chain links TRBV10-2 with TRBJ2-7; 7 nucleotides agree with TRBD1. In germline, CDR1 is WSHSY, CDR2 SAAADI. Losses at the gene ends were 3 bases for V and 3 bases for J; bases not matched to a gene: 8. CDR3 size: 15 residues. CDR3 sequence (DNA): TGCGCCAGCAGTGATAGGGGGACAGTCCGCTACGAGCAGTACTTC. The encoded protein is CASSDRGTVRYEQYF.

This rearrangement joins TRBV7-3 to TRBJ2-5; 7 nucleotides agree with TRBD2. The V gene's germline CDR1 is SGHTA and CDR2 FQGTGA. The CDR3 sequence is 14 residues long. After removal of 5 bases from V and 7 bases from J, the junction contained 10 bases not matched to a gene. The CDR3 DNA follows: TGTGCCAGCAGCCCCCTGGGCGGGGGTCGGACCCAGTACTTC. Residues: CASSPLGGGRTQYF.

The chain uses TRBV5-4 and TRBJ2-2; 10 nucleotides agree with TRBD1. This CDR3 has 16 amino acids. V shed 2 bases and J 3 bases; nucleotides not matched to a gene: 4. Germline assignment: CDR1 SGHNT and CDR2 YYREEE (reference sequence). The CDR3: CASSFWTGGDTGELFF. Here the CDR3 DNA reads TGTGCCAGCAGCTTCTGGACAGGGGGGGACACCGGGGAGCTGTTTTTT.

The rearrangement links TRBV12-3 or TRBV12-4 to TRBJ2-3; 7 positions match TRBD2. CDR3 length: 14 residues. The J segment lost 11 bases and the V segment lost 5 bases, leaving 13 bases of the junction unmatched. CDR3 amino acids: CASSPDPPRGEQYF. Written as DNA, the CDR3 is TGTGCCAGCAGTCCAGATCCTCCCCGGGGGGAGCAGTATTTT.

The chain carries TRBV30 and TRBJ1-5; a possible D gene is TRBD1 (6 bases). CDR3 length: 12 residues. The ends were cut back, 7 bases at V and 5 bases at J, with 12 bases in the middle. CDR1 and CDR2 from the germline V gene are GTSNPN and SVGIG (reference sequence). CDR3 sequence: CAYRDKDQPQHF. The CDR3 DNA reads TGTGCCTATCGGGACAAGGATCAGCCCCAGCATTTT.

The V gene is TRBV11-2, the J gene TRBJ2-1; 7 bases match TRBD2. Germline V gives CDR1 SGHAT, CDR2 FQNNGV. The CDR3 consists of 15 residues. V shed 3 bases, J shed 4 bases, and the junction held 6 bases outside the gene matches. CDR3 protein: CASSLDPGGYNEQFF. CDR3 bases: TGTGCCAGCAGCTTGGACCCGGGGGGTTACAATGAGCAGTTCTTC.

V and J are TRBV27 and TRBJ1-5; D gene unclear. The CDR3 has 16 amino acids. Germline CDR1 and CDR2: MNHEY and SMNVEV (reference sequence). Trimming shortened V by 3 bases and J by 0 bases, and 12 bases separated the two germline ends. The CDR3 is CASSFSGGLSNQPQHF. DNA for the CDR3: TGTGCCAGCAGTTTCTCGGGAGGCCTTAGCAATCAGCCCCAGCATTTT.

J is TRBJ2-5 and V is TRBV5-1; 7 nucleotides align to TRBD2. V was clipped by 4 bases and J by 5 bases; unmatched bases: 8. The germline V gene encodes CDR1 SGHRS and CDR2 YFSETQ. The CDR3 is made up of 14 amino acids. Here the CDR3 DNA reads TGCGCCAGCAGCCGACTAGCTGGGTCGGAGACCCAGTACTTC. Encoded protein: CASSRLAGSETQYF. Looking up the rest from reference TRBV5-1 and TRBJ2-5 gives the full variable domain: KAGVTQTPRYLIKTRGQQVTLSCSPISGHRSVSWYQQTPGQGLQFLFEYFSETQRNKGNFPGRFSGRQFSNSRSEMNVSTLELGDSALYLCASSRLAGSETQYFGPGTRLLVL.

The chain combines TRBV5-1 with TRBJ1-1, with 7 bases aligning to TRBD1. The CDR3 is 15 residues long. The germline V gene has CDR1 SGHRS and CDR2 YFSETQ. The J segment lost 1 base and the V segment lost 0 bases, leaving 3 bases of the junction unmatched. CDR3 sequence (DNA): TGCGCCAGCAGCTTGGAGGGACAGAGGAACACTGAAGCTTTCTTT. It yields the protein CASSLEGQRNTEAFF.

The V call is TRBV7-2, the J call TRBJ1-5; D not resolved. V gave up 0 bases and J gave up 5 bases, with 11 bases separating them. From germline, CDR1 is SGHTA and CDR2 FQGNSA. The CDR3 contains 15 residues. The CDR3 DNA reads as TGTGCCAGCAGCTTAGCCAGTGGATCCGATCAGCCCCAGCATTTT. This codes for CASSLASGSDQPQHF. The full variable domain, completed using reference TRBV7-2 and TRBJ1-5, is GAGVSQSPSNKVTEKGKDVELRCDPISGHTALYWYRQSLGQGLEFLIYFQGNSAPDKSGLPSDRFSAERTGGSVSTLTIQRTQQEDSAVYLCASSLASGSDQPQHFGDGTRLSIL.

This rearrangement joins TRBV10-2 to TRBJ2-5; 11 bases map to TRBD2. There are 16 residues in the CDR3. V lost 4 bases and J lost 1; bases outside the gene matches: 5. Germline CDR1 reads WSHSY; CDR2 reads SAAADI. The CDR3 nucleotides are TGCGCCAGCAGTGTAAACCTAGCGGGGGGCCAAGAGACCCAGTACTTC. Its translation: CASSVNLAGGQETQYF.

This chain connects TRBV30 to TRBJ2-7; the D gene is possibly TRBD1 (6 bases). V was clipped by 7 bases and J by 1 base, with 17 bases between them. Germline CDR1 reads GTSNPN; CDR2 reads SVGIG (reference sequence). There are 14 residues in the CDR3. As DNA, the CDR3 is TGTGCCTACGATTCCGGGACACTTTCCTACGAGCAGTACTTC. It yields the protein CAYDSGTLSYEQYF.

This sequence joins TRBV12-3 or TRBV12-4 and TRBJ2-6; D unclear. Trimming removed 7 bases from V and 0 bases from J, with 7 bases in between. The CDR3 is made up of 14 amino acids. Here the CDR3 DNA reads TGTGCCAGCACGAGTGACTCTGGGGCCAACGTCCTGACTTTC. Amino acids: CASTSDSGANVLTF.

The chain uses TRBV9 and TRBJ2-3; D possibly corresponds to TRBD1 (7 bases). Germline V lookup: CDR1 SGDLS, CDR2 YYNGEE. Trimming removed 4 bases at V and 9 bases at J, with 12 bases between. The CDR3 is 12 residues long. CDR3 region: CASSQQGGTQYF. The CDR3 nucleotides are TGTGCCAGCAGCCAGCAGGGGGGCACGCAGTATTTT. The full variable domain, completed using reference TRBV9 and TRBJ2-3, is DSGVTQTPKHLITATGQRVTLRCSPRSGDLSVYWYQQSLDQGLQFLIQYYNGEERAKGNILERFSAQQFPDLHSELNLSSLELGDSALYFCASSQQGGTQYFGPGTRLTVL.

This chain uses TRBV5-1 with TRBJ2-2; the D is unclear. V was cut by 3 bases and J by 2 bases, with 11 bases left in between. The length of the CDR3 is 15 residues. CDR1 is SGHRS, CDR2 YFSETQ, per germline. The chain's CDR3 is CASSSPTRNTGELFF. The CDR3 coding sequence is TGCGCCAGCAGCTCACCGACACGAAACACCGGGGAGCTGTTTTTT.

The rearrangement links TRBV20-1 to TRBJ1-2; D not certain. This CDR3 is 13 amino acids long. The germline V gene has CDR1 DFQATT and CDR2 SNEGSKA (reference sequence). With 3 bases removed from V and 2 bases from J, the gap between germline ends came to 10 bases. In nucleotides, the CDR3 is TGCAGTGCTAGTTCTGGGGAAAACTATGGCTACACCTTC. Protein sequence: CSASSGENYGYTF.

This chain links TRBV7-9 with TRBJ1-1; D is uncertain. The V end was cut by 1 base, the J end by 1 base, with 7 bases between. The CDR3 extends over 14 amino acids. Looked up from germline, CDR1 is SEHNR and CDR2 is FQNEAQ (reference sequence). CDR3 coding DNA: TGTGCCAGCAGCTTAGTCAGGCGGAACACTGAAGCTTTCTTT. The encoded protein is CASSLVRRNTEAFF. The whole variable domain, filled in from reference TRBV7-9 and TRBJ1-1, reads DTGVSQNPRHKITKRGQNVTFRCDPISEHNRLYWYRQTLGQGPEFLTYFQNEAQLEKSRLLSDRFSAERPKGSFSTLEIQRTEQGDSAMYLCASSLVRRNTEAFFGQGTRLTVV.

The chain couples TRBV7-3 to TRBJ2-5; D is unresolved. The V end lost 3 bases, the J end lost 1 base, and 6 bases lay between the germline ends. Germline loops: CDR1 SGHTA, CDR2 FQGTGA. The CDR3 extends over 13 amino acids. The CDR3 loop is CASSLSIQETQYF. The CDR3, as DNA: TGTGCCAGCAGCTTGTCCATCCAAGAGACCCAGTACTTC.

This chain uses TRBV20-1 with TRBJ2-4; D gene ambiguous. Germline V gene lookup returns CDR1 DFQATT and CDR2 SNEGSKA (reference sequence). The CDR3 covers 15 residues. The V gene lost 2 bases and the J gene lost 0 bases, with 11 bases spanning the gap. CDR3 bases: TGCAGTGCTAGACCCAGACTCGGAGCCAAAAACATTCAGTACTTC. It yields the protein CSARPRLGAKNIQYF.

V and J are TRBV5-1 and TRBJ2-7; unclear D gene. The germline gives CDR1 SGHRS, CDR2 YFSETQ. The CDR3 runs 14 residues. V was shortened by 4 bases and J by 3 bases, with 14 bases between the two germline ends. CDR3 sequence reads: CASSPTARNYEQYF. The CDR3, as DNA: TGCGCCAGCAGCCCTACAGCCCGGAACTACGAGCAGTACTTC.

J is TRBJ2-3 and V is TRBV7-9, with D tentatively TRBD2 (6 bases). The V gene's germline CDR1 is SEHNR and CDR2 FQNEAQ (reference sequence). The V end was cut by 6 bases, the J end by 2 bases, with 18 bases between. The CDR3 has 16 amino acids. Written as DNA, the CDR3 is TGTGCCAGCAGTCCCCGGCGGGGCAGCCACACAGATACGCAGTATTTT. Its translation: CASSPRRGSHTDTQYF.